Sequencing of this T cell receptor beta chain was carried out in a study of blood T cell repertoires in COVID-19. On the study more broadly: Samples taken during acute and convalescent COVID-19 were collected in the United States, Italy and Spain.

Some clones are missing from TCRdb's copy, which holds only in-frame ones; the method was immunoSEQ multiplex PCR. The sample contains around 68,000 clones, 65% to 85% of which appear only once. The CDR3 is 15 amino acids. Germline CDR1 SGHTA, CDR2 FQGTGA. Trimming shortened V by 6 bases and J by 5 bases, and 17 bases separated the two germline ends. Material: peripheral blood. The rearrangement links TRBV7-3 to TRBJ2-1; D possibly corresponds to TRBD2 (6 bases). The receptor comes from a woman between 50 and 59 years old with acute or convalescent COVID-19. This CDR3 reads CASRMTWGVHNEQFF. CDR3 DNA sequence: TGTGCCAGCAGGATGACATGGGGGGTGCACAATGAGCAGTTCTTC.